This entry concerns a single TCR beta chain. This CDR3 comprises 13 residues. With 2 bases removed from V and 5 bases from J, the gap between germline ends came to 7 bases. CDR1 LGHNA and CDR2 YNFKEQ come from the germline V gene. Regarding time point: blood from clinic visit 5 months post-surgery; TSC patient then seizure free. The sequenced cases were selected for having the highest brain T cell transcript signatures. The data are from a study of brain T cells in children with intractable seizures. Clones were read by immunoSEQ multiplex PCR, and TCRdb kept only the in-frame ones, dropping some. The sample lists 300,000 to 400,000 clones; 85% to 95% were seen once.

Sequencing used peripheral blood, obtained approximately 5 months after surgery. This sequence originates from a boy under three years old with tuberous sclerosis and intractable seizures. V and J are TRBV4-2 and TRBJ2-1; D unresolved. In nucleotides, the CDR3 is TGTGCCAGCAGCCAAAGCGATAACAATGAGCAGTTCTTC. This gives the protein CASSQSDNNEQFF.